A selection of T cell receptor beta chains follows, all from one sample in a study of cytomegalovirus exposure and HLA in healthy donors. Profiled with immunoSEQ multiplex PCR; TCRdb holds only in-frame clones, not every one. The repertoire holds under 150,000 clones, with around 73% as singletons. The specimen sequenced was PBMCs. The receptors originated from a man between 45 and 60 years old in good health and CMV-seronegative. CDR3s include the opening cysteine and the closing phenylalanine or tryptophan. A D gene is named only where the DNA matches it firmly. Size is stated for part of the rows, as once, few or many counts, or as a class when the clone is expanded.

D: TRBD1
J: TRBJ1-5
V: TRBV2
size: NA
DNA: TGTGCCAGCAGTGAGGACAGGGTGGGCAATCAGCCCCAGCATTTT
CDR3: CASSEDRVGNQPQHF

D: TRBD1
J: TRBJ2-2
V: TRBV6-5
size: NA
DNA: TGTGCCAGCAGTTCGCGACAGGGGAGTTGGAGGGAGCTGTTTTTT
CDR3: CASSSRQGSWRELFF

D: TRBD2
J: TRBJ2-3
V: TRBV7-2
size: NA
DNA: TGTGCCAGCAGCCCGGGACTATACACAGATACGCAGTATTTT
CDR3: CASSPGLYTDTQYF

D: TRBD2
J: TRBJ2-1
V: TRBV6-1
size: NA
DNA: TGTGCCAGCAGTGAGGGACTAATTTACGAGCAGTTCTTC
CDR3: CASSEGLIYEQFF

D: NA
J: TRBJ1-4
V: TRBV7-8
size: NA
DNA: TGTGCCAGCAGCAGATACAAGGGAGAGTCTAATGAAAAACTGTTTTTT
CDR3: CASSRYKGESNEKLFF

D: NA
J: TRBJ2-2
V: TRBV10-3
size: NA
DNA: TGTGCCATCCGAGCCCCCGACAGAGACTCAACCGGGGAGCTGTTTTTT
CDR3: CAIRAPDRDSTGELFF

D: TRBD1
J: TRBJ1-1
V: TRBV7-6
size: few
DNA: TGTGCCAGCAGCTTAGTGGACAGGAGGAACACTGAAGCTTTCTTT
CDR3: CASSLVDRRNTEAFF

D: TRBD2
J: TRBJ2-5
V: TRBV5-1
size: NA
DNA: TGCGCCAGCAGCTTCTTTAGCGGGAGGGGACAAGAGACCCAGTACTTC
CDR3: CASSFFSGRGQETQYF

D: TRBD2
J: TRBJ2-5
V: TRBV19
size: NA
DNA: TGTGCCAGTAGTATTGGGGCAACTAGCGGCTACCAAGAGACCCAGTACTTC
CDR3: CASSIGATSGYQETQYF

D: TRBD1
J: TRBJ1-3
V: TRBV19
size: NA
DNA: TGTGCCAGTTCTTCCGGGACAGGGGCTGGAAACACCATATATTTT
CDR3: CASSSGTGAGNTIYF

D: NA
J: TRBJ2-7
V: TRBV21-1
size: NA
DNA: TGTGCCAGCAGCAACAGGGGGTATTGGGGCGAGCAGTACTTC
CDR3: CASSNRGYWGEQYF

D: NA
J: TRBJ2-6
V: TRBV19
size: NA
DNA: TGTGCCAGTAGTTTCAGGGTTGGGGCCAACGTCCTGACTTTC
CDR3: CASSFRVGANVLTF

D: TRBD2
J: TRBJ2-3
V: TRBV5-1
size: NA
DNA: TGCGCCAGCAGCTTGGATCCAGCGGGGACTAGCACAGATACGCAGTATTTT
CDR3: CASSLDPAGTSTDTQYF

D: TRBD2
J: TRBJ2-1
V: TRBV27
size: NA
DNA: TGTGCCAGCAGTTTGACTAGCGGGAGATCTTGGGAGCAGTTCTTC
CDR3: CASSLTSGRSWEQFF

D: TRBD2
J: TRBJ2-7
V: TRBV18
size: NA
DNA: TGTGCCAGCTCACCACCGTGGGACGGTAGCGGGGCCTCCTACGAGCAGTACTTC
CDR3: CASSPPWDGSGASYEQYF

D: NA
J: TRBJ2-2
V: TRBV28
size: NA
DNA: TGTGCCAGCAGTTCTCCCGGGACTCGATTTCCGACCGGGGAGCTGTTTTTT
CDR3: CASSSPGTRFPTGELFF

D: NA
J: TRBJ1-5
V: TRBV2
size: NA
DNA: TGTGCCAGCAGTGATGATGAGGGGGTTCGGCCCCAGCATTTT
CDR3: CASSDDEGVRPQHF

D: NA
J: TRBJ1-5
V: TRBV14
size: NA
DNA: TGTGCCAGCAGCCAGTCCGGCAATCAGCCCCAGCATTTT
CDR3: CASSQSGNQPQHF

D: NA
J: TRBJ2-1
V: TRBV29-1
size: NA
DNA: TGCAGCGGGGAGGAGGGAAGTGAGCAGTTCTTC
CDR3: CSGEEGSEQFF

D: TRBD1
J: TRBJ1-2
V: TRBV19
size: NA
DNA: TGTGCCAGTAGTCCGGGACAGGGACTTAACTATGGCTACACCTTC
CDR3: CASSPGQGLNYGYTF

D: NA
J: TRBJ1-6
V: TRBV30
size: NA
DNA: TGTGCCTGGAGTTCTGCTGGGGCAGGGCTTTTGATGGTGTCACCCCTCCACTTT
CDR3: CAWSSAGAGLLMVSPLHF

D: TRBD1
J: TRBJ2-7
V: TRBV11-2
size: once
DNA: TGTGCCAGCAGCCTTGAAGGACAGGGGGCTTACGAGCAGTACTTC
CDR3: CASSLEGQGAYEQYF

D: NA
J: TRBJ2-3
V: TRBV5-1
size: NA
DNA: TGCGCCAGCAGCCCCTCACAGGGGGGGGGCACAGATACGCAGTATTTT
CDR3: CASSPSQGGGTDTQYF

D: NA
J: TRBJ2-3
V: TRBV7-3
size: NA
DNA: TGTGCCAGCAGCTTATCGATAGCGGGCACAGATACGCAGTATTTT
CDR3: CASSLSIAGTDTQYF

D: NA
J: TRBJ1-5
V: TRBV18
size: NA
DNA: TGTGCCAGCTCACCAGAGCAGGGGCCGGGGCAGCCCCAGCATTTT
CDR3: CASSPEQGPGQPQHF

D: NA
J: TRBJ1-1
V: TRBV7-9
size: once
DNA: TGTGCCAGCAGCTTCTTTCGCAGGGAGGGAATGAACACTGAAGCTTTCTTT
CDR3: CASSFFRREGMNTEAFF

D: NA
J: TRBJ2-3
V: TRBV7-9
size: NA
DNA: TGTGCCAGCAGCTTCCCCCCTCGGGGTACCAGCACAGATACGCAGTATTTT
CDR3: CASSFPPRGTSTDTQYF

D: NA
J: TRBJ2-1
V: TRBV30
size: NA
DNA: TGTGCTACGCGCGCGGGATCGTCCTCCTACAATGAGCAGTTCTTC
CDR3: CATRAGSSSYNEQFF

D: NA
J: TRBJ2-7
V: TRBV28
size: NA
DNA: TGTGCCAGCAGTTCACTTGGGGACTCCGAGTCCTACGAGCAGTACTTC
CDR3: CASSSLGDSESYEQYF

D: NA
J: TRBJ1-5
V: TRBV28
size: NA
DNA: TGTGCCAGCAGTTTATTTTCCCCCGGAGCCCTCAATCAGCCCCAGCATTTT
CDR3: CASSLFSPGALNQPQHF

D: NA
J: TRBJ2-7
V: TRBV21-1
size: NA
DNA: TGTGCCGTTAGAGAGGAGGAATCCTACGAGCAGTACTTC
CDR3: CAVREEESYEQYF

D: NA
J: TRBJ2-1
V: TRBV28
size: NA
DNA: TGTGCCAGCAGTGAGGAGGGCGGCCCTGGGTTCTTC
CDR3: CASSEEGGPGFF

D: TRBD2
J: TRBJ2-1
V: TRBV28
size: NA
DNA: TGTGCCAGCAATTCCGGGACTAGGAAGTTCTTC
CDR3: CASNSGTRKFF

D: TRBD1
J: TRBJ1-1
V: TRBV2
size: NA
DNA: TGTGCCAGCAGACCAGCGAGACAGGGGAGGACTGAAGCTTTCTTT
CDR3: CASRPARQGRTEAFF

D: TRBD1
J: TRBJ2-1
V: TRBV11-2
size: NA
DNA: TGTGCCAGCAGCTCCCGGACAGGTGGAAATGAGCAGTTCTTC
CDR3: CASSSRTGGNEQFF

D: NA
J: TRBJ1-4
V: TRBV7-9
size: NA
DNA: TGTGCCAGCAGCCCGGGGAGGGAGAGTGAAAAACTGTTTTTT
CDR3: CASSPGRESEKLFF

D: TRBD1
J: TRBJ2-7
V: TRBV11-2
size: NA
DNA: TGTGCCAGCAGCTTGGGACAGGGGGCCGAGTACTTC
CDR3: CASSLGQGAEYF

D: TRBD1
J: TRBJ1-1
V: TRBV5-1
size: once
DNA: TGCGCCAGCAGCTTGTTCCTCCGGGGGAAGGGGACAGGGGATCGTTACACTGAAGCTTTCTTT
CDR3: CASSLFLRGKGTGDRYTEAFF

D: NA
J: TRBJ1-1
V: TRBV6-1
size: few
DNA: TGTGCCAGCAGTGAGAGGAGGGAATGGGGCACTGAAGCTTTCTTT
CDR3: CASSERREWGTEAFF

D: TRBD1
J: TRBJ2-7
V: TRBV6-1
size: NA
DNA: TGTGCCAGCAGTGTCGGACAGGGCACCTACGAGCAGTACTTC
CDR3: CASSVGQGTYEQYF

D: NA
J: TRBJ2-7
V: TRBV4-2
size: once
DNA: TGTGCCAGCAGCCCGAGCCGGGACTGGCTCTACGAGCAGTACTTC
CDR3: CASSPSRDWLYEQYF

D: TRBD1
J: TRBJ1-5
V: TRBV19
size: NA
DNA: TGTGCCAGTAAATTCACAGGGGAAAGGATTCAGCCCCAGCATTTT
CDR3: CASKFTGERIQPQHF

D: NA
J: TRBJ1-2
V: TRBV7-8
size: NA
DNA: TGTGCCAGCAGCTCCTTCGGGACATCCAGAAACTATGGCTACACCTTC
CDR3: CASSSFGTSRNYGYTF

D: NA
J: TRBJ2-7
V: TRBV21-1
size: few
DNA: TGTGCCAGCAGCAAAGGGGTGACGGCGGGGACCTACGAGCAGTACTTC
CDR3: CASSKGVTAGTYEQYF

D: NA
J: TRBJ1-5
V: TRBV2
size: NA
DNA: TGTGCCAGCAGTGTATCGACAGGCCCGGGGCCCCAGCATTTT
CDR3: CASSVSTGPGPQHF

D: TRBD2
J: TRBJ2-6
V: TRBV5-4
size: NA
DNA: TGTGCCAGCAGCTTGGAACCGGGACTAGCGCTGAGCTCTGGGGCCAACGTCCTGACTTTC
CDR3: CASSLEPGLALSSGANVLTF

D: TRBD2
J: TRBJ2-5
V: TRBV28
size: NA
DNA: TGTGCCAGCAGTCCTGGGGGACTAGCGGGAGGGGAGACCCAGTACTTC
CDR3: CASSPGGLAGGETQYF

D: NA
J: TRBJ1-1
V: TRBV6-5
size: NA
DNA: TGTGCCAGCAGTTACTCTGGGGGGAAGGCTGAAGCTTTCTTT
CDR3: CASSYSGGKAEAFF

D: TRBD1
J: TRBJ2-5
V: TRBV6-5
size: NA
DNA: TGTGCCAGCAGTTCCGGGACAGGGTATTTGGGAGAGACCCAGTACTTC
CDR3: CASSSGTGYLGETQYF

D: NA
J: TRBJ1-1
V: TRBV29-1
size: few
DNA: TGCAGCGTGGGCCAGACGAACACTGAAGCTTTCTTT
CDR3: CSVGQTNTEAFF

D: TRBD1
J: TRBJ2-7
V: TRBV27
size: NA
DNA: TGTGCCAGCAGGGGAATGGGACAGATCTCCTACGAGCAGTACTTC
CDR3: CASRGMGQISYEQYF

D: TRBD2
J: TRBJ2-5
V: TRBV7-3
size: NA
DNA: TGTGCCAGCAGCTCACTCGGGGGGTACCAAGAGACCCAGTACTTC
CDR3: CASSSLGGYQETQYF